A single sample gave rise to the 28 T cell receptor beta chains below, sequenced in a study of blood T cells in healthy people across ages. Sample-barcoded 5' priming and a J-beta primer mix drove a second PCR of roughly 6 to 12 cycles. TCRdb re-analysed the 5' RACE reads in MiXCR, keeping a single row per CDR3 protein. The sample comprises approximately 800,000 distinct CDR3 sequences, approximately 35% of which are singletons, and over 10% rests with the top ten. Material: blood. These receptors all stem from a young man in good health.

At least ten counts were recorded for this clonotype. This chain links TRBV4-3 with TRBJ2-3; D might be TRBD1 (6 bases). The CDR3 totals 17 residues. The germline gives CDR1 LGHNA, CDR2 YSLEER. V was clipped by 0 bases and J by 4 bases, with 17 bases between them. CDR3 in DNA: TGCGCCAGCAGCCAAGAACCGGCAGGGGAGATTTCAGATACGCAGTATTTT. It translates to CASSQEPAGEISDTQYF.

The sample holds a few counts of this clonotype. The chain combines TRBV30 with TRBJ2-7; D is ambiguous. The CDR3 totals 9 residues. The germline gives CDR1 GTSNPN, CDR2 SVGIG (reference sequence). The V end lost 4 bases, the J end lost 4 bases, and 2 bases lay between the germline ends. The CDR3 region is CAWTYEQYF. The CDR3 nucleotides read TGTGCCTGGACGTACGAGCAGTACTTC.

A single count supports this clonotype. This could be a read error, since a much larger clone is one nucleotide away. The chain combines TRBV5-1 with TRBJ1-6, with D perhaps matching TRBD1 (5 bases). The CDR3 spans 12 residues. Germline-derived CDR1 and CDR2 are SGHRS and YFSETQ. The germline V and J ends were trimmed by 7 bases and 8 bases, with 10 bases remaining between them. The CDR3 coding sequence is TGCGCCAGCGGCTCCAGGGATTCACCCCTCCACTTT. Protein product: CASGSRDSPLHF.

CDR3 amino acids: CASSFGDSGRTNEQFF. In DNA, the CDR3 is TGTGCCAGCAGTTTCGGGGATAGCGGGAGGACGAATGAGCAGTTCTTC. The gene calls are TRBV12-3 or TRBV12-4 and TRBJ2-1, with 10 bases aligning to TRBD2. V was pared by 3 bases and J by 7 bases, with 9 bases of the junction left unmatched. This CDR3 is built from 16 residues.

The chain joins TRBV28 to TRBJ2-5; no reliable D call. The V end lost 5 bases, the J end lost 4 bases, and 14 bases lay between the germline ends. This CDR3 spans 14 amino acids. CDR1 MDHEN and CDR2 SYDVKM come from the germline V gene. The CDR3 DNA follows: TGTGCCAGCAGTCTCCCTGCTGTGAGAGAGACCCAGTACTTC. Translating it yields CASSLPAVRETQYF.

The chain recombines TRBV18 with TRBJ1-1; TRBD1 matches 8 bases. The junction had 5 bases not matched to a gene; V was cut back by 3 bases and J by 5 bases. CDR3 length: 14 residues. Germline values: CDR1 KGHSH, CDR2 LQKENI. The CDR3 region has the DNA TGTGCCAGCTCACCCCAGGGGGCGAGGACTGAAGCTTTCTTT. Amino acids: CASSPQGARTEAFF.

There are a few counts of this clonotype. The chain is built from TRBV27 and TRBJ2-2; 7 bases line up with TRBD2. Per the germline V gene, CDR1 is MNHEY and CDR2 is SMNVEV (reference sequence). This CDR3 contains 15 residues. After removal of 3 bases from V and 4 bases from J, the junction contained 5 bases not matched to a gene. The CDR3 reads CASSFGLGGTGELFF. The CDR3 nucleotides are TGTGCCAGCAGTTTCGGACTAGGTGGCACCGGGGAGCTGTTTTTT.

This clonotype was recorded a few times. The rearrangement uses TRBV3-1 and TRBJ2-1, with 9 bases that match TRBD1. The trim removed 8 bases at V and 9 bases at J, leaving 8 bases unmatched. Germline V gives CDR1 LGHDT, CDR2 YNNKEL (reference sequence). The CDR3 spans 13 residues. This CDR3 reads CASGTGGFSEQFF. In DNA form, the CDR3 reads TGTGCCAGCGGAACAGGGGGCTTTAGTGAGCAGTTCTTC.

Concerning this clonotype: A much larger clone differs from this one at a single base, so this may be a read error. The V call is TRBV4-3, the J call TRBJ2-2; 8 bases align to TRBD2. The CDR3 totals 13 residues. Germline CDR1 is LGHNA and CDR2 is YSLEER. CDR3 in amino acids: CASSQDGEREPFF. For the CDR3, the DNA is TGCGCCAGCAGCCAAGATGGTGAGCGGGAGCCGTTTTTT.

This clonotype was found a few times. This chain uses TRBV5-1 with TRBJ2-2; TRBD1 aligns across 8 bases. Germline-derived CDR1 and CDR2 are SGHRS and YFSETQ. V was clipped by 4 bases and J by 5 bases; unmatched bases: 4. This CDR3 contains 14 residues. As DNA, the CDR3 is TGCGCCAGCAGCCGACAGGGGATGACCGGGGAGCTGTTTTTT. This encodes CASSRQGMTGELFF.

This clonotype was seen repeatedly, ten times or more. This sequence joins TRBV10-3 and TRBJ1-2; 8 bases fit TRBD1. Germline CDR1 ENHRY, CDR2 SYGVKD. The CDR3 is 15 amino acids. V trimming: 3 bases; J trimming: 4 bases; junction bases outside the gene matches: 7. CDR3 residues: CAISDPAGQAYGYTF. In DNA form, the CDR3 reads TGTGCCATCAGTGACCCCGCGGGACAGGCCTATGGCTACACCTTC.

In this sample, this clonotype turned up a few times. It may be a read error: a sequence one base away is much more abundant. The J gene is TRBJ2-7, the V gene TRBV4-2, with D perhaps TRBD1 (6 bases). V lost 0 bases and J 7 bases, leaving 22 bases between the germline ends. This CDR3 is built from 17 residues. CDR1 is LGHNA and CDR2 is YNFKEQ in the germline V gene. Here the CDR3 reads CASSQDRTGQSYNEQYF. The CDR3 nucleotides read TGTGCCAGCAGCCAAGATCGCACAGGACAGTCCTACAATGAGCAGTACTTC.

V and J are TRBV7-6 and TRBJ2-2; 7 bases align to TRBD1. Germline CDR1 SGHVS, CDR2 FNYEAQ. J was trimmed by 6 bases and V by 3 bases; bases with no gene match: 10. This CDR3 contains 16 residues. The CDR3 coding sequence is TGTGCCAGCAGCTTCGGACTCACAGGGGACCCCGGGGAGCTGTTTTTT. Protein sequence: CASSFGLTGDPGELFF.

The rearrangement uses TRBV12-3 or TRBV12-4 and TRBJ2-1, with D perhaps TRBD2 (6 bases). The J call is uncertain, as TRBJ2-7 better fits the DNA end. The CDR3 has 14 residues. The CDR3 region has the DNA TGTGCCAGCTTGGGGGGAAGCTCCTACAATGAGCAGTACTTC. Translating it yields CASLGGSSYNEQYF.

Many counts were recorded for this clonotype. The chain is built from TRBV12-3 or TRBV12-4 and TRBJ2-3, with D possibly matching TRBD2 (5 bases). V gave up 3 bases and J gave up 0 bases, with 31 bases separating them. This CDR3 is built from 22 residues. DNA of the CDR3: TGTGCCAGCAGTTTTTCAACCCGAGGTGGGCTAGCTGATACTACTAGCACAGATACGCAGTATTTT. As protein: CASSFSTRGGLADTTSTDTQYF.

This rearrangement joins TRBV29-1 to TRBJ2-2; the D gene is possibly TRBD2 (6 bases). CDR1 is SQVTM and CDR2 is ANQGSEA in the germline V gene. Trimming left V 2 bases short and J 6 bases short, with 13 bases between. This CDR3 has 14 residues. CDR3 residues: CSVETREVAGELFF. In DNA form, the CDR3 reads TGCAGCGTTGAAACCAGGGAGGTAGCCGGGGAGCTGTTTTTT.

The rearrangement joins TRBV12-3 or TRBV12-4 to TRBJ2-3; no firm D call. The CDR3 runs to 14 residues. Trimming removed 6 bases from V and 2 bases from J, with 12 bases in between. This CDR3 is CASRLPSYTDTQYF. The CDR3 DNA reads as TGTGCCAGCAGATTGCCGAGTTACACAGATACGCAGTATTTT.

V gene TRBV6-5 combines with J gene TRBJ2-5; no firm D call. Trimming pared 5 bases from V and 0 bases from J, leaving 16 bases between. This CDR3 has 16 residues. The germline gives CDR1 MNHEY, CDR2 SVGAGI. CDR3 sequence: CASSTRNSPYQETQYF. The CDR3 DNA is TGTGCCAGCAGTACCCGGAACAGCCCGTACCAAGAGACCCAGTACTTC.

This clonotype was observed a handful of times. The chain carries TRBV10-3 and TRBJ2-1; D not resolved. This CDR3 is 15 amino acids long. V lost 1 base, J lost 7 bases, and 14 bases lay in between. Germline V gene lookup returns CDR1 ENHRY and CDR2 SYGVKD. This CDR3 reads CAISEYSDLANEQFF. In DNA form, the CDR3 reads TGTGCCATCAGTGAGTACAGTGACCTGGCTAATGAGCAGTTCTTC.

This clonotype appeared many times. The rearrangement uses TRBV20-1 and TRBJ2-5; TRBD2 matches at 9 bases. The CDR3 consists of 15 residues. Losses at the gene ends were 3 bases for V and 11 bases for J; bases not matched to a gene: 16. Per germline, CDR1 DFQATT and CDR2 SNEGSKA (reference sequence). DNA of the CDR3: TGCAGTGCTAGGGCTAGCGGGGTCATCGGCAATGAGCAGTACTTC. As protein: CSARASGVIGNEQYF.

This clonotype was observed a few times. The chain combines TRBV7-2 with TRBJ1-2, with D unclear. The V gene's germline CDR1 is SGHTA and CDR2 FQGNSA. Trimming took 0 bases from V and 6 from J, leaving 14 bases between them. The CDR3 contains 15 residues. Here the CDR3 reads CASSLAWRARDGYTF. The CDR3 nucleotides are TGTGCCAGCAGCTTAGCGTGGAGGGCAAGGGATGGCTACACCTTC.

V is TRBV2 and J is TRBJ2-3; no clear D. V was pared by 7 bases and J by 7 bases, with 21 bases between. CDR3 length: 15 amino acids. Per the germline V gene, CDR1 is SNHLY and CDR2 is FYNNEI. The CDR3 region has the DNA TGTGCCAGCACCACACAGATAAGGGCCTCAAATACGCAGTATTTT. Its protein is CASTTQIRASNTQYF. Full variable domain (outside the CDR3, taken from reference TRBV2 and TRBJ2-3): EPEVTQTPSHQVTQMGQEVILRCVPISNHLYFYWYRQILGQKVEFLVSFYNNEISEKSEIFDDQFSVERPDGSNFTLKIRSTKLEDSAMYFCASTTQIRASNTQYFGPGTRLTVL.

CDR3 DNA sequence: TGCAGCGTTGAAGGAATTGATGGCTACACCTTC. Encoded protein: CSVEGIDGYTF. This sequence joins TRBV29-1 and TRBJ1-2; D not resolved. Per germline, CDR1 SQVTM and CDR2 ANQGSEA. The CDR3 contains 11 residues. V lost 1 base, J lost 6 bases, and 6 bases lay in between.

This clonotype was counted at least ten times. As DNA, the CDR3 is TGTGCCAGCCAGCCAGGGACAGGGGGTTACGAGCAGTACTTC. This codes for CASQPGTGGYEQYF. The chain couples TRBV27 to TRBJ2-7, with 11 bases matching TRBD1. V lost 8 bases and J lost 4; bases outside the gene matches: 7. Germline V gene data show CDR1 as MNHEY and CDR2 as SMNVEV (reference sequence). The CDR3 is 14 residues long.

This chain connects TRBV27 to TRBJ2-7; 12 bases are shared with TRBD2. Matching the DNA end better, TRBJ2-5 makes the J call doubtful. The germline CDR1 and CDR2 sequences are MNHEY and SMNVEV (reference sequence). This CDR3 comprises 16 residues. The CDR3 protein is CASSLSASGGVKTQYF. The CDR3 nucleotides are TGTGCCAGCAGTTTATCCGCTAGCGGGGGGGTGAAGACCCAGTACTTC.

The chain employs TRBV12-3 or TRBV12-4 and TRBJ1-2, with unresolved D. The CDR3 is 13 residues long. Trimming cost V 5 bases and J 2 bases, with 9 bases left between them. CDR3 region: CASSPNENYGYTF. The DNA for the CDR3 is TGTGCCAGCAGTCCCAACGAGAACTATGGCTACACCTTC.

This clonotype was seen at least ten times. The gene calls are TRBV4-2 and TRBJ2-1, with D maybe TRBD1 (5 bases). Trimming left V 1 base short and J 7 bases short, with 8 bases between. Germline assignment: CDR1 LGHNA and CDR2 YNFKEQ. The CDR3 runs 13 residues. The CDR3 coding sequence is TGTGCCAGCAGCCAAGGCCAGGGAAATGAGCAGTTCTTC. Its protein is CASSQGQGNEQFF.

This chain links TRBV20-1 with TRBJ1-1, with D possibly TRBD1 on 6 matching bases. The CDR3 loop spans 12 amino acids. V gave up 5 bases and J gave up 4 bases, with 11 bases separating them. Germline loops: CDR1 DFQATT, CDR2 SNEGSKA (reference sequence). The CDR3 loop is CSAAHRATEAFF. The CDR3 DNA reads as TGCAGTGCTGCCCACAGGGCCACTGAAGCTTTCTTT.